Given below is one T cell receptor beta chain in context. This sample stems from a study of T-cell reconstitution after alpha-beta-depleted transplantation in children. Preparing the TCRbeta library involved the use of unique molecular identifiers. Via MiXCR, TCRdb re-called the PCR reads, giving one row per CDR3 protein. This sample carries about 400,000 distinct CDR3 sequences, roughly 22% of them seen once, and the ten largest clones take 3.8%. Trimming left V 0 bases short and J 0 bases short, with 15 bases between. The germline V gene encodes CDR1 LGHNA and CDR2 YNFKEQ. This CDR3 has 18 residues.

This sequence originates from a human donor who donated a stem cell graft to a child with acute myeloid leukemia. V and J are TRBV4-2 and TRBJ2-1; tentative D call: TRBD2 (5 bases). Here the sequenced sample was PBMCs from the stem cell graft donor, taken from the stem cell graft. CDR3: CASSQDVTGVSSYNEQFF. CDR3 bases: TGTGCCAGCAGCCAAGATGTCACCGGGGTGAGCTCCTACAATGAGCAGTTCTTC.